What follows are 8 T cell receptor beta chains derived from one specimen sequenced in a study of CD8 T cells in ankylosing spondylitis. TCRdb reprocessed the 5' RACE reads with MiXCR, giving one entry per CDR3 protein. The sample lists some 150,000 distinct CDR3 sequences, 40% to 50% occurring once. The sample comprised synovial fluid, either unsorted or a sorted T cell fraction (not recorded which). The source of these receptors is a male donor with ankylosing spondylitis.

In this sample, this clonotype turned up a few times. The CDR3 sequence: CASSFGTGDTGELFF. The CDR3 DNA is TGTGCCAGCAGTTTCGGGACAGGGGACACCGGGGAGCTGTTTTTT. V gene TRBV28 combines with J gene TRBJ2-2; 10 bases line up with TRBD1. CDR1 MDHEN and CDR2 SYDVKM come from the germline V gene. V shed 3 bases and J 3 bases; nucleotides not matched to a gene: 1. The CDR3 totals 15 residues.

CDR3 DNA: TGTGCCTGGACACCTGCATCTAGCGGGAGTAGTTTGAACACCGGGGAGCTGTTTTTT. This gives the protein CAWTPASSGSSLNTGELFF. The J gene is TRBJ2-2, the V gene TRBV30; 10 bases align to TRBD2. CDR3 length equals 19 residues. Germline CDR1 and CDR2: GTSNPN and SVGIG (reference sequence). Losses at the gene ends were 4 bases for V and 1 base for J; bases not matched to a gene: 15.

The rearrangement joins TRBV4-3 to TRBJ2-7; D is ambiguous. Deletions cut 2 bases from V and 2 bases from J, with 13 bases between. The CDR3 extends over 15 amino acids. Germline-derived CDR1 and CDR2 are LGHNA and YSLEER. In DNA form, the CDR3 reads TGCGCCAGCAGCCAAAGCCGTTACCCAGCCTACGAGCAGTACTTC. Its protein product is CASSQSRYPAYEQYF.

The chain is built from TRBV19 and TRBJ1-2, with TRBD1 matching 7 bases. Germline assignment: CDR1 LNHDA and CDR2 SQIVND (reference sequence). Trimming at V came to 5 bases and at J to 3 bases, leaving 6 bases not matched to a gene. This CDR3 region has 14 residues. CDR3 region: CASSPGTAYYGYTF. CDR3 coding DNA: TGTGCCAGTAGTCCGGGGACAGCTTACTATGGCTACACCTTC.

The chain combines TRBV4-1 with TRBJ1-1; no definite D call. The ends were cut back, 0 bases at V and 0 bases at J, with 5 bases in the middle. The length of the CDR3 is 14 residues. The germline gives CDR1 MGHRA, CDR2 YSYEKL. The CDR3 DNA reads TGCGCCAGCAGCCAAGATCCCATGAACACTGAAGCTTTCTTT. Amino acid sequence: CASSQDPMNTEAFF.

The chain carries TRBV2 and TRBJ2-1, with D hard to call. Germline loops: CDR1 SNHLY, CDR2 FYNNEI. CDR3 length equals 14 residues. V lost 3 bases and J lost 3, with 9 bases in between. The CDR3 loop reads CASSEQPNYNEQFF. Written as DNA, the CDR3 is TGTGCCAGCAGTGAGCAGCCTAACTACAATGAGCAGTTCTTC.

The V and J genes are TRBV18 and TRBJ1-2; 7 nucleotides align to TRBD1. Germline-derived CDR1 and CDR2 are KGHSH and LQKENI. This CDR3 comprises 16 residues. The J segment lost 4 bases and the V segment lost 0 bases, leaving 8 bases of the junction unmatched. The CDR3 reads CASSPPTGWVGYGYTF. CDR3 sequence (DNA): TGTGCCAGCTCACCACCGACAGGGTGGGTCGGCTATGGCTACACCTTC. The full variable domain, rest sourced from reference TRBV18 and TRBJ1-2, is NAGVMQNPRHLVRRRGQEARLRCSPMKGHSHVYWYRQLPEEGLKFMVYLQKENIIDESGMPKERFSAEFPKEGPSILRIQQVVRGDSAAYFCASSPPTGWVGYGYTFGSGTRLTVV.

The chain couples TRBV7-8 to TRBJ1-4; D may be TRBD1 (5 bases). Trimming cost V 8 bases and J 8 bases, with 21 bases left between them. CDR1 is SGHVS, CDR2 FQNEAQ, per germline. CDR3 length equals 15 residues. CDR3 in DNA: TGTGCCAGCGGAGGGACGGGGAGGGTCCCGGAAAAACTGTTTTTT. Its translation is CASGGTGRVPEKLFF.